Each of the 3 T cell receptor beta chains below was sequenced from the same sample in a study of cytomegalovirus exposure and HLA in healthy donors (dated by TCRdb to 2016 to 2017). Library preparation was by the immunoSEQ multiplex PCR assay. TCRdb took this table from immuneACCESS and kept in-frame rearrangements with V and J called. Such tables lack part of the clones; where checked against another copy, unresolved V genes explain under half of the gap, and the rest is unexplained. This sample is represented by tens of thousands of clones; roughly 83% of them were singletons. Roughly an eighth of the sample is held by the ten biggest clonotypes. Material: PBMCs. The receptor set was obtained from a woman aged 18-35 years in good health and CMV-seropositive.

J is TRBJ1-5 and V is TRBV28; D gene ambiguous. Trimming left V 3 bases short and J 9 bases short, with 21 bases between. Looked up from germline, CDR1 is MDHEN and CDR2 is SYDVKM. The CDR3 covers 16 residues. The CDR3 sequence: CASSFGRNSHSGPQHF. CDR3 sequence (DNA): TGTGCCAGCAGTTTCGGCCGGAACAGTCATTCTGGGCCCCAGCATTTT.

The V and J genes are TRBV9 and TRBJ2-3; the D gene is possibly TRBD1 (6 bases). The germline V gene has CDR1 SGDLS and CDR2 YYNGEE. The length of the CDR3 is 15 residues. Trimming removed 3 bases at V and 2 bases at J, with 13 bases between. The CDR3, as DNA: TGTGCCAGCAGCGAGTCCGGGACAATCACAGATACGCAGTATTTT. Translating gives CASSESGTITDTQYF. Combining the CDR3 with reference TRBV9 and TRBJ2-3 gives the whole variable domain DSGVTQTPKHLITATGQRVTLRCSPRSGDLSVYWYQQSLDQGLQFLIQYYNGEERAKGNILERFSAQQFPDLHSELNLSSLELGDSALYFCASSESGTITDTQYFGPGTRLTVL.

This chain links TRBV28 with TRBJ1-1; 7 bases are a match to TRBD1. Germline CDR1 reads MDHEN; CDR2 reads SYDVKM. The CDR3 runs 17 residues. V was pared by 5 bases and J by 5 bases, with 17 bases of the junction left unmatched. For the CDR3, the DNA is TGTGCCAGCAGTCCTATTGAAATGAGGACAGGTGTGACTGAAGCTTTCTTT. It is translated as CASSPIEMRTGVTEAFF.